These 5 T cell receptor beta chains share one sample of origin, sequenced in a study of OX40 agonist ivuxolimab in advanced cancers. The data were produced by immunoSEQ multiplex PCR, yet TCRdb's version contains in-frame clones alone and is incomplete. The sample holds about 95,000 clones, roughly 88% seen once. This material consisted of CD4+ or CD8+ T cells sorted from blood, taken in a trial of the OX40 agonist ivuxolimab. The receptors here all came from an adult with an advanced solid tumor such as melanoma, head and neck, liver or kidney cancer.

The chain joins TRBV27 to TRBJ2-3; D is possibly TRBD2 (5 bases). The CDR3 has 16 residues. Between the trimmed V and J ends, which lost 6 bases and 6 bases, there was a span of 22 bases. The germline V gene has CDR1 MNHEY and CDR2 SMNVEV (reference sequence). DNA of the CDR3: TGTGCCAGCAGCCGCCCCGGGATCATATCCGAGGATACGCAGTATTTT. Encoded protein: CASSRPGIISEDTQYF.

The chain uses TRBV18 and TRBJ1-4, with D possibly TRBD1 on 5 matching bases. Trimming removed 8 bases at V and 7 bases at J, with 14 bases between. The germline gives CDR1 KGHSH, CDR2 LQKENI. This CDR3 has 13 residues. CDR3 protein: CASRGRTTEKLFF. The CDR3 nucleotides read TGTGCCAGCCGGGGACGTACGACTGAAAAACTGTTTTTT.

V is TRBV18 and J is TRBJ1-2; 10 bases match TRBD1. The CDR3 length is 14 residues. V shed 4 bases and J 2 bases; nucleotides not matched to a gene: 1. Germline CDR1 is KGHSH and CDR2 is LQKENI. The CDR3 loop reads CASSRGQGNYGYTF. The CDR3 region has the DNA TGTGCCAGCTCACGGGGACAGGGGAACTATGGCTACACCTTC.

V usage is TRBV21-1 and J usage is TRBJ2-1; the table calls TRBD1, which could not be checked here. TRBV21-1 counts as a pseudogene. The CDR3 spans 14 residues. The CDR3 coding sequence is TGTGCCAGCAACCCCCAGGGCCCGCCTCATGAGCAGTTCTTC. Amino acid sequence: CASNPQGPPHEQFF.

This chain uses TRBV28 with TRBJ2-7; 15 nucleotides match TRBD2. V gave up 5 bases and J gave up 3 bases; unmatched junction bases: 17. Germline assignment: CDR1 MDHEN and CDR2 SYDVKM. This CDR3 is 20 amino acids long. For the CDR3, the DNA is TGTGCCAGCAGTCCTTTTACCAGGACTAGCGGGAGGGGGGAGTACTACGAGCAGTACTTC. Protein: CASSPFTRTSGRGEYYEQYF. Looking up the rest from reference TRBV28 and TRBJ2-7 gives the full variable domain: DVKVTQSSRYLVKRTGEKVFLECVQDMDHENMFWYRQDPGLGLRLIYFSYDVKMKEKGDIPEGYSVSREKKERFSLILESASTNQTSMYLCASSPFTRTSGRGEYYEQYFGPGTRLTVT.